The 14 T cell receptor beta chains listed next were all sequenced from one sample in a study of T cells in Graves' hyperthyroidism and ophthalmopathy. TCR beta CDR3 regions were amplified from RNA. Using the HTBI primer set, a first-round RT-PCR was run on the TCR CDR3. MiXCR, run by TCRdb on the multiplex PCR reads, gives a single entry per CDR3 protein. The repertoire consists of about 640,000 distinct CDR3 sequences, with roughly 20% occurring once and the leading ten covering around a third. Sequences were obtained from blood. These receptors originate from a man aged 30 to 45 with Graves' ophthalmopathy.

This clonotype appeared many times. This chain links TRBV28 with TRBJ2-7, with a possible D match to TRBD1 (8 bases). V lost 6 bases and J 3 bases, leaving 18 bases between the germline ends. Germline lookup yields CDR1 MDHEN and CDR2 SYDVKM. This CDR3 has 15 residues. The CDR3 DNA sequence: TGTGCCAGCAGCACAACAGGGGGGGTGAGCTACGAGCAGTACTTC. Translation: CASSTTGGVSYEQYF.

This clonotype was counted between two and nine times. In nucleotides, the CDR3 is TGTGCCAGCAGCTACACCGTGGACCAAGAGACCCAGTACTTC. The encoded protein is CASSYTVDQETQYF. V gene TRBV7-9 combines with J gene TRBJ2-5; no clear D. This CDR3 has 14 amino acids. V lost 4 bases, J lost 0 bases, and 9 bases lay in between. CDR1 SEHNR and CDR2 FQNEAQ come from the germline V gene (reference sequence). Full variable domain (remainder filled in from reference TRBV7-9 and TRBJ2-5): DTGVSQNPRHKITKRGQNVTFRCDPISEHNRLYWYRQTLGQGPEFLTYFQNEAQLEKSRLLSDRFSAERPKGSFSTLEIQRTEQGDSAMYLCASSYTVDQETQYFGPGTRLLVL.

A few counts support this clonotype. This sequence joins TRBV29-1 and TRBJ2-7; 7 bases are a match to TRBD1. CDR3 length: 13 residues. Losses at the gene ends were 5 bases for V and 2 bases for J; bases not matched to a gene: 6. Germline V gene sequence: CDR1 SQVTM, CDR2 ANQGSEA. CDR3 coding DNA: TGCAGCGTTCGAGGGACAGACGCCTACGAGCAGTACTTC. Translating it yields CSVRGTDAYEQYF.

This clonotype was counted ten times or more. The chain couples TRBV28 to TRBJ1-5; D not resolved. CDR3 length: 14 amino acids. CDR1 MDHEN and CDR2 SYDVKM come from the germline V gene. Between the trimmed V and J ends, which lost 2 bases and 6 bases, there was a span of 11 bases. The DNA of the CDR3 is TGTGCCAGCAGTTTACGGGCCTCTGCTCAGCCCCAGCATTTT. It specifies CASSLRASAQPQHF.

The table lists this clonotype with many counts. This chain links TRBV13 with TRBJ1-2; 7 bases are a match to TRBD1. V was clipped by 2 bases and J by 8 bases; unmatched bases: 5. The CDR3 is 13 amino acids. In germline, CDR1 is PRHDT, CDR2 FYEKMQ (reference sequence). The CDR3 DNA is TGTGCCAGCAGCTTAAAGGGGGCGCACGGCTACACCTTC. Translation: CASSLKGAHGYTF.

This clonotype was observed a handful of times. J is TRBJ1-4 and V is TRBV18; unclear D gene. Germline V lookup: CDR1 KGHSH, CDR2 LQKENI. Trimming pared 2 bases from V and 11 bases from J, leaving 15 bases between. The CDR3 sequence is 14 residues long. CDR3 in DNA: TGTGCCAGCTCACCAACCCCCCCAGTTGGTAAACTGTTTTTT. This codes for CASSPTPPVGKLFF.

The V and J genes are TRBV11-2 and TRBJ2-7, with 15 nucleotides matching TRBD2. CDR1 is SGHAT and CDR2 is FQNNGV in the germline V gene. This CDR3 comprises 22 residues. The junction had 17 bases not matched to a gene; V was cut back by 1 base and J by 1 base. The CDR3 here is CASSLVLGSGTSGRRYSYEQYF. CDR3 nucleotide sequence: TGTGCCAGCAGCTTAGTCTTGGGGTCCGGGACTAGCGGGAGGCGGTATTCCTACGAGCAGTACTTC. Based on the CDR3 plus reference TRBV11-2 and TRBJ2-7, the full variable domain is EAGVAQSPRYKIIEKRQSVAFWCNPISGHATLYWYQQILGQGPKLLIQFQNNGVVDDSQLPKDRFSAERLKGVDSTLKIQPAKLEDSAVYLCASSLVLGSGTSGRRYSYEQYFGPGTRLTVT.

This clonotype was observed a few times. The chain recombines TRBV12-3 or TRBV12-4 with TRBJ2-7; unclear D gene. The CDR3 is made up of 12 amino acids. V lost 6 bases, J lost 1 base, and 7 bases lay in between. This CDR3 reads CASSRISYEQYF. CDR3 coding DNA: TGTGCCAGCAGCCGAATTTCCTACGAGCAGTACTTC.

This clonotype has at least ten counts. V gene TRBV7-9 combines with J gene TRBJ2-1, with a possible D match to TRBD1 (6 bases). Looked up from germline, CDR1 is SEHNR and CDR2 is FQNEAQ (reference sequence). The CDR3 sequence is 14 residues long. The V and J ends lost 4 bases and 8 bases respectively, with 15 bases between them. CDR3 sequence (DNA): TGTGCCAGCAGCTCCACAGGGCTCTCCCATGAGCAGTTCTTC. Protein: CASSSTGLSHEQFF.

This sequence joins TRBV28 and TRBJ1-6; 8 bases map to TRBD1. Germline-derived CDR1 and CDR2 are MDHEN and SYDVKM. The ends lost 7 bases at V and 7 bases at J; junction bases unmatched: 3. This CDR3 spans 13 amino acids. The CDR3 bases are TGTGCCAGCACTTACAGGGGGAATTCACCCCTCCACTTT. Its translation is CASTYRGNSPLHF.

V gene TRBV6-1 combines with J gene TRBJ2-1; 13 bases map to TRBD2. The length of the CDR3 is 14 residues. CDR1 and CDR2 (germline): MNHNS, SASEGT. J gave up 8 bases and V 7 bases, and 5 bases lay outside the gene matches. The CDR3 nucleotides read TGTGCCAGCACTGGGACTAGCGGGATGGATGAGCAGTTCTTC. Its translation: CASTGTSGMDEQFF.

The sample holds a few counts of this clonotype. This chain links TRBV16 with TRBJ2-3, with D possibly being TRBD1 (6 bases). The CDR3 runs to 14 residues. Trimming cost V 7 bases and J 3 bases, with 14 bases left between them. Germline loops: CDR1 KGHSY, CDR2 FQNENV. The CDR3: CASTTTGLTDTQYF. As DNA, the CDR3 is TGTGCCAGCACCACGACAGGCCTTACAGATACGCAGTATTTT.

J is TRBJ1-5 and V is TRBV28; D gene unclear. Germline V gene lookup returns CDR1 MDHEN and CDR2 SYDVKM. V lost 3 bases and J lost 0, with 18 bases in between. CDR3 length: 18 residues. The CDR3 loop is CASSFLPPDGYSNQPQHF. CDR3 coding DNA: TGTGCCAGCAGTTTTCTCCCCCCGGACGGCTATAGCAATCAGCCCCAGCATTTT.

This clonotype has more than one count but fewer than ten. The chain uses TRBV14 and TRBJ2-4; D remains ambiguous. CDR1 and CDR2 (germline): SGHDN, FVKESK. The CDR3 covers 16 residues. Trimming stripped 0 bases from V and 3 bases from J, with 12 bases between. The CDR3 region is CASSQDEVLGKNIQYF. The CDR3 DNA sequence: TGTGCCAGCAGCCAAGATGAGGTTCTAGGCAAAAACATTCAGTACTTC.